This TCR beta chain was sequenced for a study of blood T cell repertoires in COVID-19. Looking at the study overall: Sites in the United States, Italy and Spain provided acute and convalescent COVID-19 samples. Sources were T cells, B-cell-depleted T cells, or PBMCs; the material itself was cDNA or gDNA.

In the original analysis: Estimated nucleated cell counts came from reference gene primer amplification. Method: immunoSEQ multiplex PCR; TCRdb's copy keeps in-frame clones and lacks some. V and J calls and clone size come straight from that table; D and trimming were deduced from the DNA. In the table there are about 150,000 clones, approximately 86% of which are singletons. The CDR3 consists of 16 residues. V gave up 2 bases and J gave up 8 bases; unmatched junction bases: 5. Germline V CDR1 and CDR2: MRHNA, SNTAGT. The receptor was isolated from a man between 65 and 85 years old with acute or convalescent COVID-19. The sequencing sample was made of peripheral blood. This chain uses TRBV6-4 with TRBJ2-1; TRBD2 matches 14 bases. The CDR3: CASSDQTSGRADEQFF. CDR3 in DNA: TGTGCCAGCAGTGACCAGACTAGCGGGAGGGCCGATGAGCAGTTCTTC.